In this sample, the clone carrying this T cell receptor beta chain turned up a few times. This specimen comes from a study of blood T cell repertoires in COVID-19. The wider study: Both acute and convalescent COVID-19 samples were obtained from the United States, Italy and Spain. The cDNA or gDNA used as material had been derived from T cells, B-cell-depleted T cells, or PBMCs.

Germline assignment: CDR1 SGHVS and CDR2 FQNEAQ. The V and J ends lost 3 bases and 3 bases respectively, with 3 bases between them. This CDR3 has 12 amino acids. As handled by the study authors: Researchers report that nucleated cell counts were estimated from reference gene primer amplification. Sequenced by immunoSEQ multiplex PCR; TCRdb stores in-frame clones only, minus some. The DNA gave D and trimming, while V, J and clone size come from that table. The sample consists of approximately 180,000 clones, approximately 85% of them appearing once. The TCR comes from a human donor with active or convalescent COVID-19. The donor label of this sample is uncertain. The material sequenced was peripheral blood. This sequence joins TRBV7-8 and TRBJ2-4; D remains unclear. CDR3 sequence reads: CASSFSKNIQYF. CDR3 coding DNA: TGTGCCAGCAGCTTTAGCAAAAACATTCAGTACTTC.